The 18 T cell receptor beta chains presented below share a single source sample, sequenced in a study of cytomegalovirus exposure and HLA in healthy donors. It was with 60 Vbeta and 13 Jbeta primers that the PCR ran. TCRdb keeps only in-frame clones here, not all; method: immunoSEQ multiplex PCR. This table holds about 160,000 clones, roughly 80% found once. Sequenced sample: PBMCs. These receptors came from a girl between 10 and 17 years old in good health and CMV-seropositive.

The genes are TRBV5-1 and TRBJ2-7; TRBD1 matches 8 bases. Per the germline V gene, CDR1 is SGHRS and CDR2 is YFSETQ. With 4 bases clipped from V and 0 bases from J, the junction kept 3 bases outside the gene matches. This CDR3 region has 14 residues. In DNA, the CDR3 is TGCGCCAGCAGCAGGGACAGGCGCTCCTACGAGCAGTACTTC. It translates to CASSRDRRSYEQYF.

This chain connects TRBV20-1 to TRBJ2-1; D unclear. There are 11 residues in the CDR3. The germline CDR1 and CDR2 sequences are DFQATT and SNEGSKA (reference sequence). The ends were cut back, 3 bases at V and 8 bases at J, with 8 bases in the middle. The CDR3 DNA follows: TGCAGTGCTAGGTTGTTCGATGAGCAGTTCTTC. Translation gives CSARLFDEQFF.

The rearrangement links TRBV18 to TRBJ2-1; 9 nucleotides align to TRBD2. CDR3 length equals 15 residues. V shed 3 bases, J shed 5 bases, and the junction held 5 bases outside the gene matches. Looked up from germline, CDR1 is KGHSH and CDR2 is LQKENI. CDR3 DNA sequence: TGTGCCAGCTCACCCCCCAGCGGGAGGAACAATGAGCAGTTCTTC. Amino acid sequence: CASSPPSGRNNEQFF. The entire variable domain, with the rest obtained from reference TRBV18 and TRBJ2-1, is as follows: NAGVMQNPRHLVRRRGQEARLRCSPMKGHSHVYWYRQLPEEGLKFMVYLQKENIIDESGMPKERFSAEFPKEGPSILRIQQVVRGDSAAYFCASSPPSGRNNEQFFGPGTRLTVL.

The chain uses TRBV15 and TRBJ2-1; D possibly corresponds to TRBD2 (7 bases). Germline V gene sequence: CDR1 LNHNV, CDR2 YYDKDF (reference sequence). Trimming pared 0 bases from V and 5 bases from J, leaving 14 bases between. This CDR3 comprises 16 residues. Here the CDR3 DNA reads TGTGCCACCAGCAGAGATCGTTCCGGGGGGCACAATGAGCAGTTCTTC. It codes for CATSRDRSGGHNEQFF.

This chain links TRBV9 with TRBJ2-3; 12 bases fit TRBD2. The CDR3 is 17 residues long. Germline CDR1 and CDR2: SGDLS and YYNGEE. Trimming removed 4 bases from V and 6 bases from J; junction bases left unmatched: 12. This CDR3 reads CASSPQRLAGEVDTQYF. CDR3 DNA sequence: TGTGCCAGCAGCCCCCAACGACTAGCGGGAGAGGTGGATACGCAGTATTTT.

The chain couples TRBV7-3 to TRBJ2-1; 11 positions match TRBD2. Germline V CDR1 and CDR2: SGHTA, FQGTGA. Trimming took 5 bases from V and 7 from J; bases not matched to a gene: 7. The CDR3 consists of 15 residues. The CDR3: CASSPLAGGGNEQFF. As DNA, the CDR3 is TGTGCCAGCAGCCCCCTAGCGGGGGGAGGGAATGAGCAGTTCTTC.

V and J are TRBV5-1 and TRBJ2-1, with TRBD2 matching over 8 bases. This CDR3 is built from 14 residues. The V segment lost 3 bases and the J segment 10 bases; nucleotides outside the gene matches: 9. Germline CDR1 is SGHRS and CDR2 is YFSETQ. The CDR3 nucleotides read TGCGCCAGCAGCTCTGGCACTAGCGGAGACGAGCAGTTCTTC. Translating gives CASSSGTSGDEQFF.

This rearrangement joins TRBV7-2 to TRBJ1-3; TRBD1 matches 11 bases. Germline-derived CDR1 and CDR2 are SGHTA and FQGNSA. The junction had 5 bases not matched to a gene; V was cut back by 5 bases and J by 8 bases. CDR3 length: 14 amino acids. The DNA for the CDR3 is TGTGCCAGCAGCCCGGGACAGGGGGGAGACACCATATATTTT. Encoded protein: CASSPGQGGDTIYF.

The genes are TRBV28 and TRBJ2-6, with a tentative D call TRBD2 (5 bases). This CDR3 is 13 amino acids long. Trimming took off 8 bases at V and 5 bases at J, with 10 bases between the two ends. Germline CDR1 MDHEN, CDR2 SYDVKM. Written as DNA, the CDR3 is TGTGCCAGCCGCCTCGGGAGGGCCAACGTCCTGACTTTC. Translation gives CASRLGRANVLTF.

The chain recombines TRBV11-2 with TRBJ2-6; tentative D call: TRBD1 (5 bases). Looked up from germline, CDR1 is SGHAT and CDR2 is FQNNGV. This CDR3 has 17 amino acids. Trimming removed 4 bases from V and 2 bases from J, with 15 bases in between. This CDR3 is CASSWGRVEAGANVLTF. The CDR3 bases are TGTGCCAGCAGCTGGGGCAGGGTCGAAGCTGGGGCCAACGTCCTGACTTTC. Together with reference TRBV11-2 and TRBJ2-6, the CDR3 gives the full variable domain: EAGVAQSPRYKIIEKRQSVAFWCNPISGHATLYWYQQILGQGPKLLIQFQNNGVVDDSQLPKDRFSAERLKGVDSTLKIQPAKLEDSAVYLCASSWGRVEAGANVLTFGAGSRLTVL.

The chain couples TRBV19 to TRBJ1-4, with D maybe TRBD1 (6 bases). V lost 1 base and J lost 8, with 14 bases in between. CDR3 size: 15 residues. CDR1 and CDR2 from the germline V gene are LNHDA and SQIVND (reference sequence). The CDR3 nucleotides read TGTGCCAGTAGTATAGGAGGCAGGGGTGACGAAAAACTGTTTTTT. Protein product: CASSIGGRGDEKLFF.

CDR3: CASNPGEDLGTQYF. DNA of the CDR3: TGTGCCAGCAATCCGGGGGAGGACCTAGGGACCCAGTACTTC. The chain links TRBV6-6 to TRBJ2-5, with D possibly matching TRBD2 (6 bases). The CDR3 is 14 amino acids. Germline V lookup: CDR1 MNHNY, CDR2 SVGAGI (reference sequence). With 7 bases removed from V and 7 bases from J, the gap between germline ends came to 19 bases.

The chain is built from TRBV10-1 and TRBJ2-2; D is possibly TRBD2 (5 bases). The CDR3 runs to 15 residues. The V gene lost 3 bases and the J gene lost 6 bases, with 14 bases spanning the gap. CDR1 is WNHNN, CDR2 SYGVQD, per germline (reference sequence). Here the CDR3 reads CASSDDSRGPGELFF. CDR3 bases: TGCGCCAGCAGTGACGATTCTAGAGGGCCCGGGGAGCTGTTTTTT.

V and J are TRBV27 and TRBJ2-3, with TRBD1 matching over 8 bases. The CDR3 runs 19 residues. Trimming cost V 0 bases and J 5 bases; bases outside gene matches: 16. Germline values: CDR1 MNHEY, CDR2 SMNVEV (reference sequence). CDR3 in DNA: TGTGCCAGCAGTTTATCGACGGGGTCGCAGGGGGCGCGGGGAGATACGCAGTATTTT. This translates into CASSLSTGSQGARGDTQYF.

This chain joins TRBV19 and TRBJ1-1, with a tentative D call TRBD1 (5 bases). This CDR3 has 14 residues. The germline gives CDR1 LNHDA, CDR2 SQIVND (reference sequence). V lost 2 bases, J lost 3 bases, and 10 bases lay in between. The CDR3 DNA is TGTGCCAGTAGTATAATGGGGGGGGACACTGAAGCTTTCTTT. Protein product: CASSIMGGDTEAFF.

Comments on this clone: Other DNA sequences within the sample encode an identical CDR3. The rearrangement links TRBV29-1 to TRBJ1-1; possibly TRBD1 for D (6 bases). The CDR3 spans 15 residues. The germline V gene has CDR1 SQVTM and CDR2 ANQGSEA. V was cut by 3 bases and J by 1 base, with 15 bases left in between. The CDR3 DNA reads as TGCAGCGTTGAGGATAGGGGGAAGACGAACACTGAAGCTTTCTTT. Residues: CSVEDRGKTNTEAFF. Supplemented by reference TRBV29-1 and TRBJ1-1, the full variable domain reads SAVISQKPSRDICQRGTSLTIQCQVDSQVTMMFWYRQQPGQSLTLIATANQGSEATYESGFVIDKFPISRPNLTFSTLTVSNMSPEDSSIYLCSVEDRGKTNTEAFFGQGTRLTVV.

This clone has just one count. The J gene is TRBJ2-3, the V gene TRBV11-3, with 9 bases lining up with TRBD2. The CDR3 runs 15 residues. V trimming: 1 base; J trimming: 2 bases; junction bases outside the gene matches: 1. Germline V CDR1 and CDR2: SGHNT, YENEEA. This CDR3 is CASSLVAGATDTQYF. In DNA form, the CDR3 reads TGTGCCAGCAGCTTAGTAGCGGGAGCCACAGATACGCAGTATTTT.

The rearrangement links TRBV29-1 to TRBJ2-7; D is possibly TRBD2 (5 bases). The CDR3 has 12 amino acids. V was clipped by 5 bases and J by 0 bases, with 8 bases between them. In germline, CDR1 is SQVTM, CDR2 ANQGSEA. The chain's CDR3 is CSVLTSSYEQYF. CDR3 nucleotides: TGCAGCGTTCTAACTAGCTCCTACGAGCAGTACTTC.